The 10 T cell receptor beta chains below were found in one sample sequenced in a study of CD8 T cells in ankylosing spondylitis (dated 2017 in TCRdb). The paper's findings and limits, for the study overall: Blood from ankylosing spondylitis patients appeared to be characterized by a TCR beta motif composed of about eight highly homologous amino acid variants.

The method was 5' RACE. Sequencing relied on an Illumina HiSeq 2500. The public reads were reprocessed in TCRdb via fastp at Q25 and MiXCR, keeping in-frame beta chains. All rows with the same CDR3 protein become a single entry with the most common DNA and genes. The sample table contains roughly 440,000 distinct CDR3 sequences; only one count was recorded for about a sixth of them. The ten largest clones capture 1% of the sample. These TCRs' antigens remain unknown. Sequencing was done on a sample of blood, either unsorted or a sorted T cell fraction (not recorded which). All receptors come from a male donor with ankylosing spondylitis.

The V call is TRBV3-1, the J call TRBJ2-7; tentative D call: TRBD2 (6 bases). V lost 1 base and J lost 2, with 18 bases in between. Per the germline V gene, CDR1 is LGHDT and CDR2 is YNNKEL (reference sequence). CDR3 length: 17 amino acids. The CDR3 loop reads CASSQGETGVTPYEQYF. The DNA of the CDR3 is TGTGCCAGCAGCCAAGGGGAGACGGGAGTAACCCCCTACGAGCAGTACTTC.

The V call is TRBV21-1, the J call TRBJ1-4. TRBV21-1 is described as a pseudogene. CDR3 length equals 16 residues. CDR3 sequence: CASSTNRGRTNEKLFF. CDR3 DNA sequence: TGTGCCAGCAGCACTAATCGAGGCAGAACTAATGAAAAACTGTTTTTT.

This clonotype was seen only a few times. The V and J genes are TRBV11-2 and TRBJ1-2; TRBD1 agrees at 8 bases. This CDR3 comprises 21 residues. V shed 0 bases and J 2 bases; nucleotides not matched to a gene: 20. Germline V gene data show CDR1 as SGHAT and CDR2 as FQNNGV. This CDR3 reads CASSLDLEARGPAGVNYGYTF. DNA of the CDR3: TGTGCCAGCAGCTTAGATCTTGAAGCCAGGGGGCCGGCTGGGGTGAACTATGGCTACACCTTC.

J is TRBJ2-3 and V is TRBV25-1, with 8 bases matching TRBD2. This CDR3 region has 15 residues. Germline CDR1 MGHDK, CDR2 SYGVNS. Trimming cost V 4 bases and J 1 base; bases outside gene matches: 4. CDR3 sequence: CASSASGSGTDTQYF. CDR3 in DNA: TGTGCCAGCAGTGCGAGCGGGAGCGGCACAGATACGCAGTATTTT.

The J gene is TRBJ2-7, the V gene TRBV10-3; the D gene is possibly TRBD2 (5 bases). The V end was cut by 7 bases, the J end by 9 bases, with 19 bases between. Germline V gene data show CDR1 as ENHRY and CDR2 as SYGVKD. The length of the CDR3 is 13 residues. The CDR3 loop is CAITPDSSLGQYF. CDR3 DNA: TGTGCCATCACCCCGGACTCCTCTTTGGGGCAGTACTTC.

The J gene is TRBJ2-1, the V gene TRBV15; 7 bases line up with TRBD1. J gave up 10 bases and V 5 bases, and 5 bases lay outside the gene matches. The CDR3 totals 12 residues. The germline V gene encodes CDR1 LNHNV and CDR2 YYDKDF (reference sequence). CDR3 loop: CATSYRQGEQFF. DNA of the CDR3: TGTGCCACCAGCTACCGACAGGGCGAGCAGTTCTTC.

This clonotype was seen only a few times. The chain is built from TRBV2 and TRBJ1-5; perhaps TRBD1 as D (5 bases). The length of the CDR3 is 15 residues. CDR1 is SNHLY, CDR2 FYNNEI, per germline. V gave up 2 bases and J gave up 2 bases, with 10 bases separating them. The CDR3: CASSEREGGNQPQHF. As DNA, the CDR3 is TGTGCCAGCAGTGAAAGAGAAGGGGGCAATCAGCCCCAGCATTTT.

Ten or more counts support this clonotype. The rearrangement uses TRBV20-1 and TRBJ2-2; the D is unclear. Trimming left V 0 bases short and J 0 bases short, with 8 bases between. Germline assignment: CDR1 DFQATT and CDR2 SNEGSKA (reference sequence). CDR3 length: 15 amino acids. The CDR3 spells CSARDRRSNTGELFF. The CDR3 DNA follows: TGCAGTGCTAGAGACCGACGGTCGAACACCGGGGAGCTGTTTTTT.

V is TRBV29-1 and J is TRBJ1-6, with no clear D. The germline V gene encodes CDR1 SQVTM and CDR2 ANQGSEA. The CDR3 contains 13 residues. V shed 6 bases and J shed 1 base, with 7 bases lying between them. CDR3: CSVARSYNSPLHF. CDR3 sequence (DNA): TGCAGCGTGGCACGATCCTATAATTCACCCCTCCACTTT.

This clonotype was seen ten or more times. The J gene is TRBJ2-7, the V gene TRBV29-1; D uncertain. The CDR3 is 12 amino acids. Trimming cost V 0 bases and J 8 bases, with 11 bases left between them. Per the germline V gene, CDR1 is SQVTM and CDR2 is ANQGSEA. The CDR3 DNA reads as TGCAGCGTTGAAGATCTCTCCTTCAAGCAGTACTTC. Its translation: CSVEDLSFKQYF.